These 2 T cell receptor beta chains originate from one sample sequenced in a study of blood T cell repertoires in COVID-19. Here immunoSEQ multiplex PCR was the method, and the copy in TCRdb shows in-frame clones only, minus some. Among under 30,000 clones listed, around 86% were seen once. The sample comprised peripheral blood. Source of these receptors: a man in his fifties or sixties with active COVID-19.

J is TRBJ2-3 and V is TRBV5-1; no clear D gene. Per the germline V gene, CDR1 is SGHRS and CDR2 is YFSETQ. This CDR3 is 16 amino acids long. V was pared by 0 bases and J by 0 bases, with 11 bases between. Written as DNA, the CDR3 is TGCGCCAGCAGCTTGGCTGCTCCGCGTAGCACAGATACGCAGTATTTT. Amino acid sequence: CASSLAAPRSTDTQYF.

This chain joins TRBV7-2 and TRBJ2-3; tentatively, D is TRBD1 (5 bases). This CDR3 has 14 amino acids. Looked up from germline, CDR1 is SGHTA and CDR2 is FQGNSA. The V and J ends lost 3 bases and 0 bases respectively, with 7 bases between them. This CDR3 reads CASSFRQSTDTQYF. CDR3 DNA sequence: TGTGCCAGCAGCTTCAGACAGAGCACAGATACGCAGTATTTT.